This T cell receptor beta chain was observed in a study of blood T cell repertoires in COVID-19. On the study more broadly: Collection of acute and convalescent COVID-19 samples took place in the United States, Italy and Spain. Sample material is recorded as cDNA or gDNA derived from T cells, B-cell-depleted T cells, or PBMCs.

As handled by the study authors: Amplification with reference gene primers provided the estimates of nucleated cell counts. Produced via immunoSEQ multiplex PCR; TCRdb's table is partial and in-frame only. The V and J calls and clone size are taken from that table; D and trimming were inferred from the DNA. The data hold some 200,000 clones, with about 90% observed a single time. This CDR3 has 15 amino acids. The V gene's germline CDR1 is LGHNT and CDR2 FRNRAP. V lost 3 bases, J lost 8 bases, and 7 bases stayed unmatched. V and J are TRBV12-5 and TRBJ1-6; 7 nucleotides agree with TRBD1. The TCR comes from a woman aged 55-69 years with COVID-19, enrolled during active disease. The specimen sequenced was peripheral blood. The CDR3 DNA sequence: TGTGCTAGTGGTTTTGAGGGGGCTTGGGATTCACCCCTCCACTTT. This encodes CASGFEGAWDSPLHF.